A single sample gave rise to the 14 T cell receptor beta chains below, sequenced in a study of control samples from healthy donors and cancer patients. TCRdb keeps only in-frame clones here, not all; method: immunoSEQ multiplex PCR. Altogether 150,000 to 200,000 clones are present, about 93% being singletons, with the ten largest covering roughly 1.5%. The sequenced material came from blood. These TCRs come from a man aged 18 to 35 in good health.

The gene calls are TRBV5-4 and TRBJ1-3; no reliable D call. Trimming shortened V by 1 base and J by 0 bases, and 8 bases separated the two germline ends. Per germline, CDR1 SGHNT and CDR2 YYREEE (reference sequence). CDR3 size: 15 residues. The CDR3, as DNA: TGTGCCAGCAGCTTGACAGCCGCCTCTGGAAACACCATATATTTT. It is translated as CASSLTAASGNTIYF.

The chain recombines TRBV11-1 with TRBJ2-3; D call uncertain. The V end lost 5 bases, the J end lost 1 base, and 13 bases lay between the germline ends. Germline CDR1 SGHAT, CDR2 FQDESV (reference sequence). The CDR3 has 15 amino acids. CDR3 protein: CASSPRTVRTDTQYF. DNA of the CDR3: TGTGCCAGCAGCCCGAGGACGGTACGCACAGATACGCAGTATTTT.

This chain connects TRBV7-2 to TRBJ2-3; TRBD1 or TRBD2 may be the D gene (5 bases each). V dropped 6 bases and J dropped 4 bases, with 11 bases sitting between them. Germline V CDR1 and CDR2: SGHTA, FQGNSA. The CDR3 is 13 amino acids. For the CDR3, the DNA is TGTGCCAGCAGTCTAACGGGGCCAGATACGCAGTATTTT. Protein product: CASSLTGPDTQYF.

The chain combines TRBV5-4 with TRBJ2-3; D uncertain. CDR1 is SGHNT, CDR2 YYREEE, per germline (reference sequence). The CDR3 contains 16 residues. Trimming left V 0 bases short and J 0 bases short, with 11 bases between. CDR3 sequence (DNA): TGTGCCAGCAGCTTGGACCTCGCGCGGAGCACAGATACGCAGTATTTT. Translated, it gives CASSLDLARSTDTQYF. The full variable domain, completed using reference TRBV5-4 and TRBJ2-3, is ETGVTQSPTHLIKTRGQQVTLRCSSQSGHNTVSWYQQALGQGPQFIFQYYREEENGRGNFPPRFSGLQFPNYSSELNVNALELDDSALYLCASSLDLARSTDTQYFGPGTRLTVL.

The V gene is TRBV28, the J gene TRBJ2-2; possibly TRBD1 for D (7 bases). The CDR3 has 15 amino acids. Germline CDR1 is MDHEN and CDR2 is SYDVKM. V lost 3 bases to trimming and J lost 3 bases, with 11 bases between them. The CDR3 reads CASSFPGGYTGELFF. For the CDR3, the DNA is TGTGCCAGCAGTTTCCCAGGGGGGTACACCGGGGAGCTGTTTTTT.

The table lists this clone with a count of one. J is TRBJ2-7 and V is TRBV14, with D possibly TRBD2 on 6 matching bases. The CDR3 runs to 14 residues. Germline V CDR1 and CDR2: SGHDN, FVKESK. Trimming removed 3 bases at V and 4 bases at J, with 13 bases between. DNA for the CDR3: TGTGCCAGCAGCCACACCGGAGGGAGTTACGAGCAGTACTTC. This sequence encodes CASSHTGGSYEQYF.

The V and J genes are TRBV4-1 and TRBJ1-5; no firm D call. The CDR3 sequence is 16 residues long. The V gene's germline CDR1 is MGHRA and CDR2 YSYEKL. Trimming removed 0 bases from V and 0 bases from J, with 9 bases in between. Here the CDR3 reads CASSQDIGDSNQPQHF. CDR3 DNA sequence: TGCGCCAGCAGCCAAGATATCGGAGATAGCAATCAGCCCCAGCATTTT.

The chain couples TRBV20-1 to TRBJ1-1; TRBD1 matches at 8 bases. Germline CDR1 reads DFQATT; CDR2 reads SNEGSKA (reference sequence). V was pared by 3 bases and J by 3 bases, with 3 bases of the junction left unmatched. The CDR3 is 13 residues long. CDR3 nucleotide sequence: TGCAGTGCTAGTACAGGGGGGGACACTGAAGCTTTCTTT. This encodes CSASTGGDTEAFF.

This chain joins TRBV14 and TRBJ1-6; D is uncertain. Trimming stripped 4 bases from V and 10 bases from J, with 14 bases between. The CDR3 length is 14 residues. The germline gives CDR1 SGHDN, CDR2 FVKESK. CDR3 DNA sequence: TGTGCCAGCAGCCCATTGGAGGGTAACTCACCCCTCCACTTT. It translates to CASSPLEGNSPLHF.

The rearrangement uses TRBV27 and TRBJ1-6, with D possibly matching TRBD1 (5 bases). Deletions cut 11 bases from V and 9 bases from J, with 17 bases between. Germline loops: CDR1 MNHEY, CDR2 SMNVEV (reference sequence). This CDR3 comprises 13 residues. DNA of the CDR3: TGTGCCTCCCGGACTGGGGGAAGTTCACCCCTCCACTTT. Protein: CASRTGGSSPLHF.

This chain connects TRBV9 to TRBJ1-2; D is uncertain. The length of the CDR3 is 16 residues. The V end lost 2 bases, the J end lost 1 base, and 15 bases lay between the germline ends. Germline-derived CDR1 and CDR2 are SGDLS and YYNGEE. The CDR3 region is CASSVLPLAGNYGYTF. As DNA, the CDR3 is TGTGCCAGCAGCGTCCTGCCTCTCGCTGGTAACTATGGCTACACCTTC.

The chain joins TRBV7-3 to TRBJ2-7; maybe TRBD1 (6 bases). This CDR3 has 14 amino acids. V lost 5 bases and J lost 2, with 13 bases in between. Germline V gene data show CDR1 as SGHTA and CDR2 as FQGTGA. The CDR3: CASSPDRFPYEQYF. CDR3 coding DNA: TGTGCCAGCAGCCCCGACAGGTTCCCCTACGAGCAGTACTTC. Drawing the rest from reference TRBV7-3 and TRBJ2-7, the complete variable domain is GAGVSQTPSNKVTEKGKYVELRCDPISGHTALYWYRQSLGQGPEFLIYFQGTGAADDSGLPNDRFFAVRPEGSVSTLKIQRTERGDSAVYLCASSPDRFPYEQYFGPGTRLTVT.

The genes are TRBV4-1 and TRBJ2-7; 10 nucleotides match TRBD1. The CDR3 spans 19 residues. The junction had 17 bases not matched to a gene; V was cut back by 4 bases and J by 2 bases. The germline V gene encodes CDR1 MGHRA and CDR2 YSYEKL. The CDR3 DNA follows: TGCGCCAGCAGCCTAATCTTCCGGCAGGGACAGGGGACCCCCTACGAGCAGTACTTC. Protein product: CASSLIFRQGQGTPYEQYF.

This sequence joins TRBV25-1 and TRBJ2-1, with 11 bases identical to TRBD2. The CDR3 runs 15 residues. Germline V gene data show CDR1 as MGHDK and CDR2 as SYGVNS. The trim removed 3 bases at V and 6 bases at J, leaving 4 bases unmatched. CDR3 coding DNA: TGTGCCAGCAGTGACGGAACTAGCGGGGGCAATGAGCAGTTCTTC. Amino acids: CASSDGTSGGNEQFF.